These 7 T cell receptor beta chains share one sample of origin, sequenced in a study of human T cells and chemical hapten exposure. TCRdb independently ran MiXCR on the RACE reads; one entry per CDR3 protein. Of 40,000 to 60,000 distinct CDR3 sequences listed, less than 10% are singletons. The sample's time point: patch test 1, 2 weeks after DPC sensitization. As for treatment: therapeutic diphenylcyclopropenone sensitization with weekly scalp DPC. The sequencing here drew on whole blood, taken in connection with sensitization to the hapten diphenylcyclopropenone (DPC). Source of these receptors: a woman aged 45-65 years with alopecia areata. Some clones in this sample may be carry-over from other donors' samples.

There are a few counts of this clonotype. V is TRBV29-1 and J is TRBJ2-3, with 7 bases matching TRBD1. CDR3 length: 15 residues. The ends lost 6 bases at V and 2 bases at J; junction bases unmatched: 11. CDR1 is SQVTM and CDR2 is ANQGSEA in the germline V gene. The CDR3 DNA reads TGCAGCGTCTCCACTCTAGGGGGCTCCACAGATACGCAGTATTTT. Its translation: CSVSTLGGSTDTQYF.

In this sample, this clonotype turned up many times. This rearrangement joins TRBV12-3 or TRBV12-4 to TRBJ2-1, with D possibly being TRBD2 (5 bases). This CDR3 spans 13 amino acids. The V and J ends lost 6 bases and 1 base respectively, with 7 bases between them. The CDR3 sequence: CASRRGSYNEQFF. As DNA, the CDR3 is TGTGCCAGCAGGCGCGGGTCCTACAATGAGCAGTTCTTC.

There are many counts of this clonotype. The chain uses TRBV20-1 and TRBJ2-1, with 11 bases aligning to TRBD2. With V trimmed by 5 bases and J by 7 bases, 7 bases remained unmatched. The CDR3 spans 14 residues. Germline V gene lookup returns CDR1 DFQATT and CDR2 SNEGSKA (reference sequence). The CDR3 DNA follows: TGCAGTGCTTATATAGCGGGAGGGCGGAATGAGCAGTTCTTC. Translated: CSAYIAGGRNEQFF.

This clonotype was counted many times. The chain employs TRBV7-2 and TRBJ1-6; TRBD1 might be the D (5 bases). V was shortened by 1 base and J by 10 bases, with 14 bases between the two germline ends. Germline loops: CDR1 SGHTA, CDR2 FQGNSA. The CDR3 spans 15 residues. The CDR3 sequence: CASSLEGRAISPLHF. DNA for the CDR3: TGTGCCAGCAGCTTAGAGGGCAGGGCGATCTCACCCCTCCACTTT.

CDR3 nucleotide sequence: TGTGCCAGTACCTTTACAGCAACCTCTGGAAACACCATATATTTT. Protein sequence: CASTFTATSGNTIYF. V gene TRBV19 combines with J gene TRBJ1-3; no reliable D call. Germline CDR1 reads LNHDA; CDR2 reads SQIVND (reference sequence). Trimming left V 7 bases short and J 0 bases short, with 13 bases between. The CDR3 has 15 residues. The entire variable domain, with the rest obtained from reference TRBV19 and TRBJ1-3, is as follows: DGGITQSPKYLFRKEGQNVTLSCEQNLNHDAMYWYRQDPGQGLRLIYYSQIVNDFQKGDIAEGYSVSREKKESFPLTVTSAQKNPTAFYLCASTFTATSGNTIYFGEGSWLTVV.

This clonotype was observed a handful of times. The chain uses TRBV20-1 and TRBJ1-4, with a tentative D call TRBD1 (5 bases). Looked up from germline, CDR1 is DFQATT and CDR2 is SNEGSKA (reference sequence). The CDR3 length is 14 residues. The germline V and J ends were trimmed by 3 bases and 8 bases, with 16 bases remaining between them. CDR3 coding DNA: TGCAGTGCTAGCCCAACAGGCGGCACAGAAAAACTGTTTTTT. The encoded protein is CSASPTGGTEKLFF.

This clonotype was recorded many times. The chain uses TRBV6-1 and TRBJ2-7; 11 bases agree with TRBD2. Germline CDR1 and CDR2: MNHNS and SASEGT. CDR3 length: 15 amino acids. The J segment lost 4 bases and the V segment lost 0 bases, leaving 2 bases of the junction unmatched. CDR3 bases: TGTGCCAGCAGTGAAGCTAGCGGGAGGGTTTACGAGCAGTACTTC. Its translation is CASSEASGRVYEQYF.